Below, one TCR beta chain is given with its context. There is no known antigen for this receptor. No base quality information exists; no much larger clone differs at one position. The data belong to a study of blood T cell repertoires in COVID-19 (TCRdb year 2020). Describing the broader study: Samples from collaborators originated in the United States, Italy and Spain and spanned both the acute and convalescent phases of COVID-19. Deeply sampled blood TCRbeta repertoires from subjects exposed to, actively infected with, or recovered from COVID-19 were included in the dataset. A freely available public database, intended as a resource for researchers studying the immune response to SARS-CoV-2, is where the repertoires were released. The material from the prospective study consisted of cDNA or gDNA derived from T cells, B-cell-depleted T cells, or PBMCs. Nearly every sample came with metadata listing a de-identified subject ID, COVID-19 status, age in years and sex. The samples were drawn from two sources: the first 160 participants of the ongoing ImmuneRACE study, and over 1,000 subjects contributed by 6 global collaborators. HLA class I and class II types, where available, came from metadata supplied by the sample provider rather than from assay-based typing.

General findings and caveats noted by the study authors: The amount of clinical and demographic metadata varied by source and participant and was provided uncurated.

The collaborating institutions used their own protocols to collect whole blood in K2EDTA tubes. For TCRbeta analysis, collaborators shipped samples as frozen whole blood, isolated PBMCs, or DNA extracted from either of those sample types. Trimmed from V: 4 bases; trimmed from J: 0 bases; junction bases lacking a gene match: 7. Taken from the germline V gene (reference sequence), the CDR1 and CDR2 loops are SGHNT and YYREEE. The CDR3, cysteine through phenylalanine, is 16 amino acids long. Of all the DNA, just the CDR3 is kept, 48 bases in frame from base 1. The immunoSEQ Assay, a bias-controlled multiplex PCR, was used to amplify TCRbeta CDR3 regions from genomic DNA. Under the source paper's analysis protocol: Nucleated cell counts per sample were estimated from amplification of reference gene primers within the assay. To quantify the absolute abundance of each unique TCRbeta CDR3 rearrangement, sequence reads were collapsed and filtered. For each sample, productive Simpson clonality was calculated as the square root of Simpson's diversity index across productive rearrangements. In its TCRdb copy, this immuneACCESS table keeps in-frame sequences only and misses some clones. Where compared with another copy, unresolved V genes explain less than half of these, and the others have no known cause. V and J calls and clone size come straight from that table; D and trimming were deduced from the DNA. The sample profile shows some 100,000 clones; 75% to 85% of them were found once. Roughly 8.2% of the sample is taken by the ten largest.

The sample was peripheral blood. Recombination linked TRBV5-4 to TRBJ2-7, and 10 junction bases match TRBD2. The origin of this receptor is a woman of 80 years or more with active or convalescent COVID-19. The DNA sequence is as follows: TGTGCCAGCAGCCCCTCTAGCGGGAGACCCTCCTACGAGCAGTACTTC. It translates to CASSPSSGRPSYEQYF.